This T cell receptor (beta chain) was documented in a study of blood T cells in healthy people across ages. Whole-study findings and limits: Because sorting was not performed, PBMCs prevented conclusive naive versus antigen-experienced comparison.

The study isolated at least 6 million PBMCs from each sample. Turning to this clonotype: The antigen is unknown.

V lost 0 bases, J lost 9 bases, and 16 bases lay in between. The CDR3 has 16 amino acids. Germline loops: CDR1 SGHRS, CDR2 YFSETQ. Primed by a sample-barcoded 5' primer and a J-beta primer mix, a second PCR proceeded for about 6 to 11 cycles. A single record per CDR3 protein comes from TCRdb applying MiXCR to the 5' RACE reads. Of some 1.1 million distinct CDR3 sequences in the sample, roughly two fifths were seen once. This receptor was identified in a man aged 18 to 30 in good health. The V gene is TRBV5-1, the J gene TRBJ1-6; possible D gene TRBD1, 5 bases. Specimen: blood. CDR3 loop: CASSLEVREVGSPLHF. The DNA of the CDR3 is TGCGCCAGCAGCTTGGAGGTCAGGGAAGTCGGTTCACCCCTCCACTTT.